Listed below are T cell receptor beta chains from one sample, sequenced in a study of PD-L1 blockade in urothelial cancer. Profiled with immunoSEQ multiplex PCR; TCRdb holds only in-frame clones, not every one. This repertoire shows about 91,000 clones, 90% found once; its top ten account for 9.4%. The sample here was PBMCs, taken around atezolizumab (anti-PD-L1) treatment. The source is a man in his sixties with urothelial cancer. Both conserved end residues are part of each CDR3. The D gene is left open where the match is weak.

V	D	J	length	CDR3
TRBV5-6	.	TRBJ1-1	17	CASSLDGGRMRDTEAFF
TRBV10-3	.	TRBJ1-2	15	CAISDPGHGDYGYTF
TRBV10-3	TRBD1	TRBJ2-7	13	CATQQGMTYEQYF
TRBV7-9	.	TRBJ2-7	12	CASSLSTIEQYF
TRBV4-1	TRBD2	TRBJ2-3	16	CASSLSSGLATDTQYF
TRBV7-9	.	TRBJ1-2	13	CASTQGVVVGYTF
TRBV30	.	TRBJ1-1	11	CAWSVATGAQF
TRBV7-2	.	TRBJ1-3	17	CASSRGSLKGAGNTIYF
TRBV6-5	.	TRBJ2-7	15	CASSPREYHSYEQYF
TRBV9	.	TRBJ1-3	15	CASSVGPDSGNTIYF
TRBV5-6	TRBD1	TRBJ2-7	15	CASSFIETGAYEQYF
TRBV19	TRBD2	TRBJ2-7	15	CASSESGSVAYEQYF
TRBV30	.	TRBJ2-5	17	CAWSRPKQGLRQETQYF
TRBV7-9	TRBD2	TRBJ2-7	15	CASSPSASGTYEQYF
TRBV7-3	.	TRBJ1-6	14	CASSLGQGGSPLHF
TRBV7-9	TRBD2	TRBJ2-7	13	CASSRTSGYEQYF
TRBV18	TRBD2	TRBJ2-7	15	CASSRVSGGMDEQYF
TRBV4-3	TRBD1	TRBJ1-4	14	CASSQGTGAEKLFF
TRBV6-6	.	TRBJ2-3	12	CASSQNTDTQYF
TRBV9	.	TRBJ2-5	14	CASSVDPSSETQYF
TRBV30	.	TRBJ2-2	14	CAWGGGGTTWELFF
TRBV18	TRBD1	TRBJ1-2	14	CASSPATGSYGYTF
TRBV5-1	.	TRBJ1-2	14	CASSLEGGAFGYTF
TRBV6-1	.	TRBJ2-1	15	CASSDPGGGIDEQFF
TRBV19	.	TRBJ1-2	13	CASHPGQGYGYTF
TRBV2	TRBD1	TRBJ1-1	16	CASSTHPTGNLAEAFF
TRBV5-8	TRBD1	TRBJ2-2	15	CASRRDRGRTGELFF
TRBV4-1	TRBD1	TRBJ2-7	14	CASSQPGTGDEQYF
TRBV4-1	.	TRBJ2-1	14	CASSQEATPPSILF
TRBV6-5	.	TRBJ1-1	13	CASRYRAGTEAFF
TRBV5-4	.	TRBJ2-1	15	CASSLETGLSREQFF
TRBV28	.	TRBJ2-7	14	CASSLPSGTYEQYF
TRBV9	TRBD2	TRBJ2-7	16	CASSPTARDYDYEQYF
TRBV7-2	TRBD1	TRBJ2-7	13	CASRDRGPYEQYF
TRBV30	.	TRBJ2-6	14	CAWSTGSGANVLTF
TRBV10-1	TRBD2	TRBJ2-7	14	CASSDGTSLDEQYF
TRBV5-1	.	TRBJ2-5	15	CASSSHLGGAETQYF
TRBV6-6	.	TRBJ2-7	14	CASATPGLSYEQYF
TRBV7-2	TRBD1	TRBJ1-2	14	CASSPGTANYGYTF
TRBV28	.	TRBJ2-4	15	CASREGGLAKNIQYF
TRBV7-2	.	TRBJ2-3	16	CASSLAGAQGTDTQYF
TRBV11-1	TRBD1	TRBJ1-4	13	CASSADRVRKLFF
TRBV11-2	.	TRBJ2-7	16	CASSLGGGTSTYEQYF
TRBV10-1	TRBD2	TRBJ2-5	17	CASSESTGGPRVETQYF
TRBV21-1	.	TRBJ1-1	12	CASRHRQGGAFF
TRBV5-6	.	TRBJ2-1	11	CASSFNNEQFF
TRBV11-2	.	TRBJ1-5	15	CASSPTTGQHQPQHF
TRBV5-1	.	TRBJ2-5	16	CASSLNSRGNWETQYF
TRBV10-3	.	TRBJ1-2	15	CAISESQIAGMGYTF
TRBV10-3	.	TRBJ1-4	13	CAISGDPNEKLFF